What follows are 10 T cell receptor beta chains derived from one specimen sequenced in a study of cytomegalovirus exposure and HLA in healthy donors. The repertoire was sequenced with immunoSEQ multiplex PCR; TCRdb's copy has only in-frame clones and lacks some. The data show some 77,000 clones, roughly 94% seen once. Sequenced: PBMCs. Receptors were obtained from a man in his late teens or twenties in good health and CMV-seropositive.

J is TRBJ2-2 and V is TRBV7-9; D possibly corresponds to TRBD2 (7 bases). Trimming shortened V by 2 bases and J by 4 bases, and 8 bases separated the two germline ends. The CDR3 sequence is 14 residues long. CDR1 and CDR2 (germline): SEHNR, FQNEAQ (reference sequence). The CDR3, as DNA: TGTGCCAGCAGCTTACGGGGGGCCACCGGGGAGCTGTTTTTT. Translating it yields CASSLRGATGELFF.

The V gene is TRBV1, the J gene TRBJ2-3; no check of the table's D call, TRBD2, against the DNA was made. TRBV1 is a known pseudogene. This CDR3 is built from 11 residues. The CDR3 region has the DNA TGCACCAGAGCGGGGTCAGATACGCAGTATTTT. Translated: CTRAGSDTQYF.

The CDR3 DNA follows: TGTGCCAGCAGCACCTGGGCTAGCGACGAGCAGTACTTC. As protein: CASSTWASDEQYF. This chain joins TRBV2 and TRBJ2-7; TRBD2 is a possible D gene (6 bases). V lost 6 bases and J lost 5, with 14 bases in between. Germline V gene lookup returns CDR1 SNHLY and CDR2 FYNNEI. The CDR3 loop spans 13 amino acids.

A single count supports this clone. The chain combines TRBV28 with TRBJ2-6; unclear D gene. The V end was cut by 5 bases, the J end by 0 bases, with 17 bases between. Germline V gene lookup returns CDR1 MDHEN and CDR2 SYDVKM. This CDR3 is 18 amino acids long. The CDR3 loop is CASSPRRGANSGANVLTF. The CDR3 DNA reads as TGTGCCAGCAGTCCTCGGCGAGGCGCCAACTCTGGGGCCAACGTCCTGACTTTC.

The rearrangement links TRBV7-3 to TRBJ2-1, with TRBD2 identical over 9 bases. Germline V CDR1 and CDR2: SGHTA, FQGTGA. V was clipped by 0 bases and J by 7 bases; unmatched bases: 4. The CDR3 loop spans 15 amino acids. CDR3 protein: CASSLTSGGGNEQFF. CDR3 coding DNA: TGTGCCAGCAGCTTAACTAGCGGGGGAGGGAATGAGCAGTTCTTC.

The chain couples TRBV6-5 to TRBJ1-1; 10 bases align to TRBD1. The CDR3 extends over 15 amino acids. Germline V gene lookup returns CDR1 MNHEY and CDR2 SVGAGI. V dropped 3 bases and J dropped 5; count of bases not matched to a gene: 6. The CDR3 spells CASSYPDRGRTEAFF. CDR3 coding DNA: TGTGCCAGCAGTTATCCTGACAGGGGGCGAACTGAAGCTTTCTTT.

This clone was recorded once. The CDR3 sequence is CASSLAGVGETQYF. CDR3 nucleotide sequence: TGCGCCAGCAGCTTGGCCGGGGTGGGGGAGACCCAGTACTTC. The J gene is TRBJ2-5, the V gene TRBV5-1; a possible D gene is TRBD2 (5 bases). This CDR3 has 14 amino acids. Per the germline V gene, CDR1 is SGHRS and CDR2 is YFSETQ. Trimming pared 0 bases from V and 5 bases from J, leaving 11 bases between. Full variable domain (remainder filled in from reference TRBV5-1 and TRBJ2-5): KAGVTQTPRYLIKTRGQQVTLSCSPISGHRSVSWYQQTPGQGLQFLFEYFSETQRNKGNFPGRFSGRQFSNSRSEMNVSTLELGDSALYLCASSLAGVGETQYFGPGTRLLVL.

This chain connects TRBV19 to TRBJ2-7; the match to TRBD2 covers 12 bases. Germline trimming cut 3 bases from V and 5 bases from J; bases unmatched to any gene: 8. Germline V lookup: CDR1 LNHDA, CDR2 SQIVND (reference sequence). The CDR3 extends over 16 amino acids. CDR3 nucleotide sequence: TGTGCCAGTAGTATCGGCCGGACTAGCGGGAAAAACGAGCAGTACTTC. This codes for CASSIGRTSGKNEQYF.

The rearrangement uses TRBV6-5 and TRBJ1-3; D gene uncertain. The CDR3 extends over 12 amino acids. CDR1 and CDR2 from the germline V gene are MNHEY and SVGAGI. V was trimmed by 7 bases and J by 4 bases, leaving 8 bases between them. The CDR3 nucleotides are TGTGCCAGCACCGGTTCCGGAAACACCATATATTTT. Protein product: CASTGSGNTIYF.

The chain combines TRBV9 with TRBJ2-7, with TRBD1 as a possible D gene (5 bases). CDR3 length: 15 residues. Germline CDR1 reads SGDLS; CDR2 reads YYNGEE. V was shortened by 4 bases and J by 3 bases, with 17 bases between the two germline ends. DNA for the CDR3: TGTGCCAGCAGCCCCAGGGCCCGGACGGACTACGAGCAGTACTTC. It translates to CASSPRARTDYEQYF. Full variable domain (outside the CDR3, taken from reference TRBV9 and TRBJ2-7): DSGVTQTPKHLITATGQRVTLRCSPRSGDLSVYWYQQSLDQGLQFLIQYYNGEERAKGNILERFSAQQFPDLHSELNLSSLELGDSALYFCASSPRARTDYEQYFGPGTRLTVT.